The 17 T cell receptor beta chains presented below share a single source sample, sequenced in a study. TCRdb re-called the RT-PCR reads with MiXCR, one entry per CDR3 protein. The sample has fewer than 800,000 distinct CDR3 sequences, 11% to 15% seen once. Sequenced input: memory CD4+ T cells from blood. The receptors were sampled from a female donor in good health, serving as a healthy control.

V and J are TRBV20-1 and TRBJ2-5, with D possibly matching TRBD2 (5 bases). V was cut by 4 bases and J by 0 bases, with 21 bases left in between. This CDR3 spans 17 amino acids. The germline gives CDR1 DFQATT, CDR2 SNEGSKA (reference sequence). The CDR3 DNA reads TGCAGTGCTACGGACTTACCCCGAACAGATTACCAAGAGACCCAGTACTTC. Translation gives CSATDLPRTDYQETQYF.

This clonotype occurred many times. The genes are TRBV5-5 and TRBJ2-5, with a possible D match to TRBD2 (7 bases). The CDR3 runs 14 residues. Germline CDR1 SGHKS, CDR2 YYEKEE (reference sequence). V shed 3 bases and J shed 5 bases, with 14 bases lying between them. The CDR3 is CASSWDYQGETQYF. The CDR3, as DNA: TGTGCCAGCAGCTGGGACTACCAGGGGGAGACCCAGTACTTC.

This clonotype has ten or more counts. CDR3 in amino acids: CASSLVGQGGETQYF. CDR3 DNA sequence: TGTGCCAGCAGCTTAGTGGGACAGGGTGGTGAGACCCAGTACTTC. The genes are TRBV7-2 and TRBJ2-5; 9 bases match TRBD1. This CDR3 region has 15 residues. The trim removed 1 base at V and 5 bases at J, leaving 5 bases unmatched. Germline V lookup: CDR1 SGHTA, CDR2 FQGNSA.

This clonotype occurred many times. The rearrangement links TRBV6-5 to TRBJ1-2, with D unclear. The CDR3 length is 13 residues. Germline V CDR1 and CDR2: MNHEY, SVGAGI. V lost 8 bases and J lost 4, with 14 bases in between. This chain's CDR3 is CASLPLGGYGYTF. CDR3 nucleotides: TGTGCCAGCCTACCGCTGGGAGGCTATGGCTACACCTTC.

This clonotype was seen a handful of times. The chain carries TRBV20-1 and TRBJ2-2; TRBD1 matches 9 bases. The J segment lost 5 bases and the V segment lost 4 bases, leaving 5 bases of the junction unmatched. The CDR3 totals 14 residues. Germline CDR1 DFQATT, CDR2 SNEGSKA (reference sequence). The CDR3 reads CSAMGQGTTGELFF. CDR3 coding DNA: TGCAGTGCTATGGGACAGGGAACGACCGGGGAGCTGTTTTTT.

This chain links TRBV7-9 with TRBJ1-1, with D perhaps matching TRBD1 (6 bases). The CDR3 spans 14 residues. Trimming stripped 4 bases from V and 1 base from J, with 10 bases between. Germline V gene sequence: CDR1 SEHNR, CDR2 FQNEAQ (reference sequence). CDR3 nucleotides: TGTGCCAGCAGCTCCTTACAGGGGAACACTGAAGCTTTCTTT. It codes for CASSSLQGNTEAFF. Full variable domain (outside the CDR3, taken from reference TRBV7-9 and TRBJ1-1): DTGVSQNPRHKITKRGQNVTFRCDPISEHNRLYWYRQTLGQGPEFLTYFQNEAQLEKSRLLSDRFSAERPKGSFSTLEIQRTEQGDSAMYLCASSSLQGNTEAFFGQGTRLTVV.

This clonotype has at least ten counts. V gene TRBV7-2 combines with J gene TRBJ1-4; TRBD1 might be the D (5 bases). The CDR3 has 14 residues. The germline V and J ends were trimmed by 3 bases and 6 bases, with 11 bases remaining between them. Germline V CDR1 and CDR2: SGHTA, FQGNSA. The CDR3 nucleotides are TGTGCCAGCAGCTTCGGGCAGGGCCATGAAAAACTGTTTTTT. Protein: CASSFGQGHEKLFF.

This clonotype was found many times. This rearrangement joins TRBV7-3 to TRBJ2-3; 10 bases map to TRBD2. The V and J ends lost 0 bases and 5 bases, in that order; junction bases with no gene match: 5. CDR1 is SGHTA and CDR2 is FQGTGA in the germline V gene. The CDR3 runs 16 residues. CDR3 DNA sequence: TGTGCCAGCAGCTTAACCCTAGCGGGAGTTGGAGATACGCAGTATTTT. It codes for CASSLTLAGVGDTQYF.

This chain connects TRBV5-1 to TRBJ1-2; 7 nucleotides align to TRBD1. This CDR3 has 16 amino acids. The germline gives CDR1 SGHRS, CDR2 YFSETQ. Trimming took 0 bases from V and 0 from J; bases not matched to a gene: 5. The CDR3 loop is CASSLDPGTANYGYTF. The CDR3 DNA reads TGCGCCAGCAGCTTGGATCCCGGGACAGCTAACTATGGCTACACCTTC.

V usage is TRBV7-9 and J usage is TRBJ1-3; D may be TRBD1 (5 bases). CDR1 is SEHNR, CDR2 FQNEAQ, per germline (reference sequence). The CDR3 runs 12 residues. Trimming pared 8 bases from V and 1 base from J, leaving 6 bases between. CDR3 nucleotides: TGTGCCAGCGGGGGTTCTGGAAACACCATATATTTT. Protein: CASGGSGNTIYF.

Comments on this clonotype: Being one base from a much bigger clone, this may be a read error. This rearrangement joins TRBV29-1 to TRBJ2-3, with 10 bases identical to TRBD2. The CDR3 is 17 amino acids. The V and J ends lost 1 base and 0 bases, in that order; junction bases with no gene match: 7. Per the germline V gene, CDR1 is SQVTM and CDR2 is ANQGSEA. CDR3 region: CSVEGLAGVPSTDTQYF. The CDR3 DNA reads TGCAGCGTTGAAGGGCTAGCGGGGGTACCTAGCACAGATACGCAGTATTTT.

This clonotype has ten or more counts. The chain carries TRBV29-1 and TRBJ1-2; tentatively, D is TRBD1 (6 bases). Trimming took 4 bases from V and 8 from J, leaving 17 bases between them. The length of the CDR3 is 13 residues. The germline V gene has CDR1 SQVTM and CDR2 ANQGSEA. CDR3 region: CSVGGTTGEGYTF. The CDR3 bases are TGCAGCGTTGGGGGGACGACAGGAGAGGGCTACACCTTC.

This clonotype was counted a few times. V is TRBV29-1 and J is TRBJ1-4; D perhaps matches TRBD1 (5 bases). The CDR3 has 13 amino acids. Germline values: CDR1 SQVTM, CDR2 ANQGSEA. The V end lost 5 bases, the J end lost 0 bases, and 7 bases lay between the germline ends. CDR3 residues: CSVQGSTNEKLFF. CDR3 coding DNA: TGCAGCGTTCAGGGCTCAACTAATGAAAAACTGTTTTTT.

This clonotype was counted ten times or more. V gene TRBV5-1 combines with J gene TRBJ2-3; no clear D. Germline V lookup: CDR1 SGHRS, CDR2 YFSETQ. The CDR3 loop spans 14 amino acids. The ends were cut back, 4 bases at V and 1 base at J, with 10 bases in the middle. The CDR3 is CASSLDHGTDTQYF. The CDR3 DNA is TGCGCCAGCAGCCTCGACCATGGCACAGATACGCAGTATTTT.

V and J are TRBV18 and TRBJ1-5; possibly TRBD1 for D (5 bases). The CDR3 runs 17 residues. Germline loops: CDR1 KGHSH, CDR2 LQKENI. V lost 5 bases, J lost 2 bases, and 19 bases lay in between. The CDR3 sequence is CASSATGGGKGNQPQHF. In nucleotides, the CDR3 is TGTGCCAGCTCAGCGACCGGGGGGGGGAAGGGCAATCAGCCCCAGCATTTT.

Here the CDR3 reads CATSRDSLGSSSYEQYF. CDR3 nucleotides: TGTGCCACCAGCAGAGATAGTTTGGGCAGCTCTTCCTACGAGCAGTACTTC. The rearrangement joins TRBV15 to TRBJ2-7, with unresolved D. Trimming left V 0 bases short and J 1 base short, with 16 bases between. CDR1 is LNHNV, CDR2 YYDKDF, per germline (reference sequence). CDR3 length equals 17 residues. Full variable domain (rest looked up from reference TRBV15 and TRBJ2-7): DAMVIQNPRYQVTQFGKPVTLSCSQTLNHNVMYWYQQKSSQAPKLLFHYYDKDFNNEADTPDNFQSRRPNTSFCFLDIRSPGLGDTAMYLCATSRDSLGSSSYEQYFGPGTRLTVT.

The chain combines TRBV12-3 or TRBV12-4 with TRBJ2-7, with a weak D call TRBD2 (6 bases). Trimming left V 1 base short and J 6 bases short, with 19 bases between. The CDR3 extends over 16 amino acids. The CDR3, as DNA: TGTGCCAGCAGTTTAGGCGGGACCCCAGGTCGTGGCGAGCAGTACTTC. Translated: CASSLGGTPGRGEQYF.